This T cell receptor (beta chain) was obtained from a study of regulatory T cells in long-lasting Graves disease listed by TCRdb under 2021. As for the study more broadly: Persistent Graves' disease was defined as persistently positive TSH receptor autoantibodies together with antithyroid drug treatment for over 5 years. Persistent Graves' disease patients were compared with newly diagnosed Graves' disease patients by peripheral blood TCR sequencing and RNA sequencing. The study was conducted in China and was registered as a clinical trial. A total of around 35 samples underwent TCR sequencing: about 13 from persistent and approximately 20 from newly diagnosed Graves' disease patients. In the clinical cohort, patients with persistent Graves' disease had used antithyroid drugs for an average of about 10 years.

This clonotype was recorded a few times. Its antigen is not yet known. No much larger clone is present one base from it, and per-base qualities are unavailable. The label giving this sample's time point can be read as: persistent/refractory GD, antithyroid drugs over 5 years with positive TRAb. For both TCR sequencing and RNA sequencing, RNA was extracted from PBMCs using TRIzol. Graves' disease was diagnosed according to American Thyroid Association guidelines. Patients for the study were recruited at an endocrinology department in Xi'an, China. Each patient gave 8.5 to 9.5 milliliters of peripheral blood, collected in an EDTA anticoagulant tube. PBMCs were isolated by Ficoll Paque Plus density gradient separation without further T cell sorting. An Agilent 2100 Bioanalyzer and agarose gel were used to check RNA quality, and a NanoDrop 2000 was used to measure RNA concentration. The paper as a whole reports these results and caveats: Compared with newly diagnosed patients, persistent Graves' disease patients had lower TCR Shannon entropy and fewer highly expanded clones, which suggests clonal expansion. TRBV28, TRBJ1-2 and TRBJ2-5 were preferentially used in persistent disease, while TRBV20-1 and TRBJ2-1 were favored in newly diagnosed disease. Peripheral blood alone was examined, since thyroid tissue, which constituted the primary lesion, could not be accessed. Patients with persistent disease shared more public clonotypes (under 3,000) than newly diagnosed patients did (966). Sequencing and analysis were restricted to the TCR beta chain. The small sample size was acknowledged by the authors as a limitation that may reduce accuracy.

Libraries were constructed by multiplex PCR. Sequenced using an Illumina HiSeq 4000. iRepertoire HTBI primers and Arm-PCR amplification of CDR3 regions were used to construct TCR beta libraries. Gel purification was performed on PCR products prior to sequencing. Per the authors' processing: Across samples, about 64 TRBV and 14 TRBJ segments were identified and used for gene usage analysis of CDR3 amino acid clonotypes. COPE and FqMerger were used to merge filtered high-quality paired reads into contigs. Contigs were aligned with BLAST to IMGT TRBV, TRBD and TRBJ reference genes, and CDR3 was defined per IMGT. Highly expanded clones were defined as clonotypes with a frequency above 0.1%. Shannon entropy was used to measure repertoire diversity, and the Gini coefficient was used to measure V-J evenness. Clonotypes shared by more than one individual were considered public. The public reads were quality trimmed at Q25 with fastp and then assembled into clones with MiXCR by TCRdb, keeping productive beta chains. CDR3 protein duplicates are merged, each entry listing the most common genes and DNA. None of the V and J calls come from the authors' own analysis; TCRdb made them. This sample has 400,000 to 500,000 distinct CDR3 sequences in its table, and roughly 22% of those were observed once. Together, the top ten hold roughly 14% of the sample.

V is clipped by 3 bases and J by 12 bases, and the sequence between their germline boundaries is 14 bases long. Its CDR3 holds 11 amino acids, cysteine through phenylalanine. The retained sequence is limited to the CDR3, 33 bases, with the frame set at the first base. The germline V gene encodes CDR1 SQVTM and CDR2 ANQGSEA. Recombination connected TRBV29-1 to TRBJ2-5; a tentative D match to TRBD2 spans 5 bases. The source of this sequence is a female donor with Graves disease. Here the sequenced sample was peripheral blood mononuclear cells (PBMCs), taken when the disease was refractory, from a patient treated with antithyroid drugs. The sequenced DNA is TGCAGCGTTGAGTCTAGCCCCCTCGAGTACTTC. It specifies CSVESSPLEYF. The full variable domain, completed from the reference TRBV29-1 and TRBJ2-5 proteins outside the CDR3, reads SAVISQKPSRDICQRGTSLTIQCQVDSQVTMMFWYRQQPGQSLTLIATANQGSEATYESGFVIDKFPISRPNLTFSTLTVSNMSPEDSSIYLCSVESSPLEYFGPGTRLLVL.